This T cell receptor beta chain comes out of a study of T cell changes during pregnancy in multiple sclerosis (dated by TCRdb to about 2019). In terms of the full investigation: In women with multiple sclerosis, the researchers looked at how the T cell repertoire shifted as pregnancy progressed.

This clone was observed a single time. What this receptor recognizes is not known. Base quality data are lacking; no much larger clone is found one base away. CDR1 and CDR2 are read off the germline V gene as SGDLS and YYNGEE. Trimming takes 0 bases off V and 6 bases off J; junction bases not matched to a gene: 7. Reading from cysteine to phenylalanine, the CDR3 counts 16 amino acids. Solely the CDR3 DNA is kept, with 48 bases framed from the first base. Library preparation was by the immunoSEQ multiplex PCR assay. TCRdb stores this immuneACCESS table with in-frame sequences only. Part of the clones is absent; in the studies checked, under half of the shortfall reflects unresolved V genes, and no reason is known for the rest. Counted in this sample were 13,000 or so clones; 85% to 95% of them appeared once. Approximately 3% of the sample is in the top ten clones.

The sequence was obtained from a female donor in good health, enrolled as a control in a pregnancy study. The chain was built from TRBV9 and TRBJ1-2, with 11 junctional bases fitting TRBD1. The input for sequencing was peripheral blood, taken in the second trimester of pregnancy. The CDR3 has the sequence CASSVGGTGGTNGYTF. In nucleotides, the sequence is TGTGCCAGCAGCGTAGGCGGGACAGGGGGAACGAATGGCTACACCTTC.